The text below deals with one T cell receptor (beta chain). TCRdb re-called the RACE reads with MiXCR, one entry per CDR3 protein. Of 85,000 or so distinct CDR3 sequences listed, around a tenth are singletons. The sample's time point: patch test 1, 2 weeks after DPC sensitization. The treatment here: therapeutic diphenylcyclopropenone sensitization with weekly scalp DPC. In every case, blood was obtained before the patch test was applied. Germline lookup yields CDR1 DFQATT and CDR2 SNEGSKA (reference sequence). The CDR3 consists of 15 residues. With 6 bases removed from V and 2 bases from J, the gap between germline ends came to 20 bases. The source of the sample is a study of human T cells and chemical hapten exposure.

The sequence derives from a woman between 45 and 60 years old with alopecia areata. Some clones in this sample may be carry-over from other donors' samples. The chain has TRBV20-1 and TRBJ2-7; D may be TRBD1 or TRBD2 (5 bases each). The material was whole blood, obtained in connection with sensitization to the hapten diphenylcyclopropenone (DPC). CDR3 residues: CSAIKTVAIPYEQYF. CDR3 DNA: TGCAGTGCGATCAAGACAGTAGCGATCCCCTACGAGCAGTACTTC.